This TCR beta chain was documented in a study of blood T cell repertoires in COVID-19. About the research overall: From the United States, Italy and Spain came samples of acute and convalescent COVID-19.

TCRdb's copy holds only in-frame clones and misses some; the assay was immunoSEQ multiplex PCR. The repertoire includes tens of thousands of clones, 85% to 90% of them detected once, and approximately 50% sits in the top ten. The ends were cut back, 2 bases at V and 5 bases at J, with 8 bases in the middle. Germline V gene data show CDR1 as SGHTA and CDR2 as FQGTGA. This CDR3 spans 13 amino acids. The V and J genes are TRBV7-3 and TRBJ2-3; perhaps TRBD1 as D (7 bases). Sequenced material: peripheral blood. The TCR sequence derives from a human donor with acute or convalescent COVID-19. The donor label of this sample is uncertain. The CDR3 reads CASSLQGGDTQYF. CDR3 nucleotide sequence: TGTGCCAGCAGCTTACAGGGGGGAGATACGCAGTATTTT.